This is a list of T cell receptor beta chains from one sample in a study of shared clonotypes between healthy human individuals. The data were produced by immunoSEQ multiplex PCR, yet TCRdb's version contains in-frame clones alone and is incomplete. The sample has approximately 1.1 million clones, 75% to 80% seen once. Sequencing used memory CD4+ T cells from PBMCs. All receptors come from a man aged 18 to 29 in good health. Some clones in this sample may be carry-over from other donors' samples. Each CDR3 is given with its conserved first and last residue. D genes are given only for firm matches. Clone sizes are given selectively: once, few, many, or a class where the clone is expanded.

clone_size j_call v_call d_call cdr3_aa cdr3_nt
. TRBJ2-2 TRBV2 . CASSRQGQRNTGELFF TGTGCCAGCAGTCGTCAGGGACAAAGGAACACCGGGGAGCTGTTTTTT
once TRBJ2-1 TRBV15 TRBD2 CATSSGRGDEQFF TGTGCCACCAGCAGCGGGAGGGGCGATGAGCAGTTCTTC
. TRBJ2-4 TRBV14 TRBD1 CASSGTGDIQYF TGTGCCAGCAGCGGGACAGGGGACATTCAGTACTTC
. TRBJ2-1 TRBV19 . CASSMGRVIHNEQFF TGTGCCAGTAGTATGGGCAGGGTAATCCACAATGAGCAGTTCTTC
. TRBJ2-5 TRBV18 . CASSPSGSKETQYF TGTGCCAGCTCACCATCCGGGTCCAAAGAGACCCAGTACTTC
. TRBJ2-2 TRBV5-1 . CASSGRTTNTGELFF TGCGCCAGCAGCGGGCGGACTACGAACACCGGGGAGCTGTTTTTT
. TRBJ2-1 TRBV7-9 . CASSSWTDYNEQFF TGTGCCAGCAGCTCGTGGACGGACTACAATGAGCAGTTCTTC
. TRBJ2-5 TRBV27 . CASSFTPVRAETQYF TGTGCCAGCAGTTTTACGCCTGTAAGGGCAGAGACCCAGTACTTC
. TRBJ2-1 TRBV7-2 TRBD2 CASSFPLAGGNEQFF TGTGCCAGCAGCTTCCCACTAGCGGGAGGGAATGAGCAGTTCTTC
. TRBJ1-2 TRBV4-3 . CASSPRGALGGYTF TGCGCCAGCAGCCCCCGGGGAGCCCTCGGGGGCTACACCTTC
. TRBJ2-4 TRBV28 TRBD2 CASSILAGGRAKNIQYF TGTGCCAGCAGTATTCTAGCGGGAGGGAGAGCCAAAAACATTCAGTACTTC
. TRBJ2-3 TRBV7-2 TRBD2 CASSLVSGGRTDTQYF TGTGCCAGCAGCTTAGTTTCGGGAGGAAGGACAGATACGCAGTATTTT